The 21 T cell receptor beta chains given below trace back to one sample, sequenced in a study of blood T cells in healthy people across ages. Next came a second PCR, run for about 7 to 12 cycles, which used a sample-barcoded 5' primer along with a J-beta primer mix. In TCRdb, the 5' RACE reads were re-called with MiXCR into one record per CDR3 protein. Here the sample spans roughly 1.5 million distinct CDR3 sequences, about 45% being singletons. The sequencing input was blood. The source is a woman younger than 30 in good health.

This clonotype was picked up many times. The chain has TRBV6-5 and TRBJ1-1; D is perhaps TRBD1 (5 bases). The CDR3 contains 13 residues. The V gene lost 5 bases and the J gene lost 6 bases, with 13 bases spanning the gap. Germline CDR1 reads MNHEY; CDR2 reads SVGAGI. As DNA, the CDR3 is TGTGCCAGCAGTCTGAACGGGGGAGCTGAAGCTTTCTTT. Encoded protein: CASSLNGGAEAFF.

The V gene is TRBV6-2 or TRBV6-3, the J gene TRBJ1-1; a weak D match, TRBD1 (5 bases). Germline CDR1 reads MNHEY; CDR2 reads SVGEGT. Trimming shortened V by 6 bases and J by 5 bases, and 16 bases separated the two germline ends. The CDR3 totals 14 residues. The CDR3 DNA reads TGTGCCAGCAGGCCTGGAGGAGGGGAGACTGAAGCTTTCTTT. The encoded protein is CASRPGGGETEAFF.

This chain joins TRBV6-5 and TRBJ2-7; 7 nucleotides align to TRBD1. The ends lost 5 bases at V and 7 bases at J; junction bases unmatched: 14. This CDR3 has 15 amino acids. Germline assignment: CDR1 MNHEY and CDR2 SVGAGI. The chain's CDR3 is CASSTDRDVNNEQYF. The CDR3 DNA is TGTGCCAGCAGTACCGACAGGGACGTAAACAATGAGCAGTACTTC.

This clonotype was seen more than once but under ten times. The DNA for the CDR3 is TGCGCCAGCAGCCAAGGGACAGGGTCGAGTTCCTACGAGCAGTACTTC. Encoded protein: CASSQGTGSSSYEQYF. V and J are TRBV4-3 and TRBJ2-7; 8 bases are a match to TRBD1. This CDR3 has 16 amino acids. CDR1 and CDR2 from the germline V gene are LGHNA and YSLEER. V was clipped by 1 base and J by 1 base; unmatched bases: 6.

This clonotype has a handful of counts. The CDR3 region is CASNRGGVGGNQPQHF. In DNA form, the CDR3 reads TGTGCCAGCAATAGGGGAGGGGTCGGTGGCAATCAGCCCCAGCATTTT. This chain links TRBV12-3 or TRBV12-4 with TRBJ1-5, with D tentatively TRBD1 (5 bases). Trimming left V 7 bases short and J 2 bases short, with 18 bases between. This CDR3 comprises 16 residues.

The table lists this clonotype with a few counts. V is TRBV25-1 and J is TRBJ1-2, with TRBD1 identical over 11 bases. Germline lookup yields CDR1 MGHDK and CDR2 SYGVNS. Trimming removed 6 bases from V and 3 bases from J; junction bases left unmatched: 6. The CDR3 runs to 15 residues. In DNA, the CDR3 is TGTGCCAGCAGCGAACCGGGACAGGGGGACTATGGCTACACCTTC. This codes for CASSEPGQGDYGYTF.

This CDR3 is CASSLGGTQHF. CDR3 nucleotide sequence: TGTGCCAGCAGCTTGGGGGGCACCCAGCATTTT. The chain carries TRBV7-9 and TRBJ1-5; possibly TRBD1 for D (6 bases). The CDR3 extends over 11 amino acids. Germline CDR1 is SEHNR and CDR2 is FQNEAQ (reference sequence). Trimming shortened V by 3 bases and J by 11 bases, and 8 bases separated the two germline ends.

This clonotype occurred once. The V call is TRBV4-3, the J call TRBJ2-7; D unresolved. Between the trimmed V and J ends, which lost 3 bases and 4 bases, there was a span of 22 bases. Germline V gene sequence: CDR1 LGHNA, CDR2 YSLEER. The length of the CDR3 is 17 residues. CDR3 sequence reads: CASSQGCRSWPSYEQYF. The CDR3 nucleotides are TGCGCCAGCAGCCAGGGCTGCCGGTCTTGGCCGTCGTACGAGCAGTACTTC.

This clonotype occurred a few times. This chain links TRBV5-4 with TRBJ2-7; D possibly corresponds to TRBD1 (5 bases). CDR3 length: 15 amino acids. Trimming took 3 bases from V and 5 from J, leaving 18 bases between them. Germline V gene lookup returns CDR1 SGHNT and CDR2 YYREEE (reference sequence). CDR3 bases: TGTGCCAGCAGCTGGGTTGATTCAGGGTCGGACGAGCAGTACTTC. It yields the protein CASSWVDSGSDEQYF.

The chain joins TRBV30 to TRBJ2-1; the D is unclear. The V end was cut by 2 bases, the J end by 8 bases, with 10 bases between. Germline CDR1 and CDR2: GTSNPN and SVGIG (reference sequence). The length of the CDR3 is 12 residues. This CDR3 reads CAWSIGSHEQFF. In DNA, the CDR3 is TGTGCCTGGAGTATAGGGTCGCATGAGCAGTTCTTC.

Only a few counts were recorded for this clonotype. V is TRBV11-2 and J is TRBJ2-3; TRBD2 matches 10 bases. J gave up 3 bases and V 3 bases, and 3 bases lay outside the gene matches. The CDR3 covers 15 residues. The germline V gene encodes CDR1 SGHAT and CDR2 FQNNGV. CDR3 DNA sequence: TGTGCCAGCAGCTTCAGCGGGGGGGCGACAGATACGCAGTATTTT. Translation: CASSFSGGATDTQYF.

The chain is built from TRBV24-1 and TRBJ2-1; 8 bases map to TRBD2. The CDR3 totals 14 residues. CDR1 and CDR2 (germline): KGHDR, SFDVKD. The V segment lost 2 bases and the J segment 7 bases; nucleotides outside the gene matches: 3. This CDR3 reads CATSDSRGVNEQFF. The CDR3 nucleotides read TGTGCCACCAGTGATTCGCGGGGGGTTAATGAGCAGTTCTTC.

The rearrangement joins TRBV14 to TRBJ2-7, with D uncertain. The CDR3 is 13 residues long. The germline gives CDR1 SGHDN, CDR2 FVKESK. The V gene lost 1 base and the J gene lost 2 bases, with 6 bases spanning the gap. CDR3 sequence: CASSQGAPYEQYF. CDR3 coding DNA: TGTGCCAGCAGCCAAGGCGCCCCCTACGAGCAGTACTTC.

This chain connects TRBV19 to TRBJ1-1, with D uncertain. The length of the CDR3 is 16 residues. Trimming left V 2 bases short and J 6 bases short, with 19 bases between. Germline lookup yields CDR1 LNHDA and CDR2 SQIVND (reference sequence). The CDR3: CASSISGSGYVSEAFF. DNA for the CDR3: TGTGCCAGTAGTATATCGGGCAGTGGATACGTCTCTGAAGCTTTCTTT.

A remark on this clonotype: A junction end diverges from the germline sequence, so it may reflect a read error. The chain has TRBV10-3 and TRBJ1-1; possible D gene TRBD1, 5 bases. The germline gives CDR1 ENHRY, CDR2 SYGVKD. This CDR3 spans 12 amino acids. The CDR3 here is CAISPTDTEAFF. In DNA, the CDR3 is TGTGCTATCAGCCCGACAGACACTGAAGCTTTCTTT.

V usage is TRBV3-1 and J usage is TRBJ1-5; D perhaps matches TRBD1 (6 bases). The CDR3 consists of 15 residues. V was clipped by 4 bases and J by 4 bases, with 14 bases between them. Germline V lookup: CDR1 LGHDT, CDR2 YNNKEL (reference sequence). The CDR3 DNA follows: TGTGCCAGCAGCCCCTCCCCGGGACAAAATCAGCCCCAGCATTTT. Protein sequence: CASSPSPGQNQPQHF. The complete variable domain, with remaining parts taken from reference TRBV3-1 and TRBJ1-5, reads DTAVSQTPKYLVTQMGNDKSIKCEQNLGHDTMYWYKQDSKKFLKIMFSYNNKELIINETVPNRFSPKSPDKAHLNLHINSLELGDSAVYFCASSPSPGQNQPQHFGDGTRLSIL.

This clonotype has only a few counts. The chain carries TRBV12-3 or TRBV12-4 and TRBJ1-5, with D tentatively TRBD1 (5 bases). The CDR3 covers 17 residues. The ends were cut back, 2 bases at V and 0 bases at J, with 14 bases in the middle. The CDR3 bases are TGTGCCAGCAGTTTATCAGGGAGGGAGGTTAGCAATCAGCCCCAGCATTTT. This codes for CASSLSGREVSNQPQHF.

The chain links TRBV12-3 or TRBV12-4 to TRBJ1-2; no reliable D call. V was cut by 3 bases and J by 2 bases, with 13 bases left in between. There are 15 residues in the CDR3. The CDR3 is CASSFDRQGNYGYTF. The CDR3 coding sequence is TGTGCCAGCAGTTTTGATAGACAAGGGAACTATGGCTACACCTTC.

The rearrangement uses TRBV18 and TRBJ1-1, with TRBD1 as a possible D gene (5 bases). The CDR3 runs to 15 residues. CDR1 KGHSH and CDR2 LQKENI come from the germline V gene. V dropped 0 bases and J dropped 1 base, with 9 bases sitting between them. The CDR3 here is CASSPPLGGNTEAFF. The CDR3 region has the DNA TGTGCCAGCTCACCACCTCTGGGGGGGAACACTGAAGCTTTCTTT.

The genes are TRBV4-3 and TRBJ2-3; D gene unclear. Germline V CDR1 and CDR2: LGHNA, YSLEER. This CDR3 contains 20 residues. V was clipped by 0 bases and J by 0 bases, with 22 bases between them. CDR3 region: CASSQDLTLPAPSSTDTQYF. The CDR3 DNA is TGCGCCAGCAGCCAAGATCTCACGCTCCCAGCCCCCTCGAGCACAGATACGCAGTATTTT.

This clonotype has more than one count but fewer than ten. CDR3 residues: CASSQVPSGRRYQETQYF. In nucleotides, the CDR3 is TGTGCCAGCAGCCAAGTTCCTAGCGGGAGACGGTACCAAGAGACCCAGTACTTC. This sequence joins TRBV3-1 and TRBJ2-5; 10 bases fit TRBD2. The germline CDR1 and CDR2 sequences are LGHDT and YNNKEL (reference sequence). Trimming took 1 base from V and 0 from J; bases not matched to a gene: 8. The CDR3 extends over 18 amino acids.